The 22 T cell receptor beta chains in this list originate from one sample, sequenced in a study of blood T cell repertoires in COVID-19. Method: immunoSEQ multiplex PCR; TCRdb's copy keeps in-frame clones and lacks some. The repertoire holds about 230,000 clones, with about 87% as singletons. Sequencing was done on a sample of peripheral blood. Receptor source: a man in his thirties or forties with COVID-19, enrolled during active disease.

This sequence joins TRBV6-6 and TRBJ2-7; 8 bases match TRBD2. V lost 1 base to trimming and J lost 3 bases; unmatched junction nucleotides: 5. This CDR3 region has 15 residues. The germline CDR1 and CDR2 sequences are MNHNY and SVGAGI (reference sequence). The CDR3 is CASSYYPAGGYEQYF. The CDR3 nucleotides are TGTGCCAGCAGTTACTACCCGGCGGGGGGCTACGAGCAGTACTTC.

V and J are TRBV7-9 and TRBJ2-1, with D unresolved. This CDR3 comprises 16 residues. V shed 4 bases and J shed 2 bases, with 15 bases lying between them. The germline V gene has CDR1 SEHNR and CDR2 FQNEAQ (reference sequence). This CDR3 is CASSSIGRETYNEQFF. CDR3 coding DNA: TGTGCCAGCAGCTCGATTGGGCGCGAGACCTACAATGAGCAGTTCTTC.

This rearrangement joins TRBV19 to TRBJ1-2; 8 bases are a match to TRBD1. Germline assignment: CDR1 LNHDA and CDR2 SQIVND (reference sequence). Unmatched junction bases numbered 14, after V lost 0 bases and J lost 5 bases. This CDR3 is built from 18 residues. The CDR3 DNA reads as TGTGCCAGTAGTATAGATCCTGCCGGACAGGGTTTTGTTTATGGCTACACCTTC. Protein product: CASSIDPAGQGFVYGYTF.

The CDR3 nucleotides read TGTGCCAGCAGCTTCCCCCCGGAGGCGGCTGATAATTCACCCCTCCACTTT. This codes for CASSFPPEAADNSPLHF. The V and J genes are TRBV4-2 and TRBJ1-6; D call uncertain. The V end lost 5 bases, the J end lost 5 bases, and 19 bases lay between the germline ends. There are 17 residues in the CDR3. Germline loops: CDR1 LGHNA, CDR2 YNFKEQ.

V usage is TRBV5-6 and J usage is TRBJ2-7, with D possibly matching TRBD1 (5 bases). This CDR3 comprises 14 residues. The V gene's germline CDR1 is SGHDT and CDR2 YYEEEE. V dropped 3 bases and J dropped 5 bases, with 15 bases sitting between them. In DNA form, the CDR3 reads TGTGCCAGCAGCTCCAAGGCAGGGCTGGACGAGCAGTACTTC. The encoded protein is CASSSKAGLDEQYF.

The rearrangement joins TRBV28 to TRBJ1-5, with D unresolved. The CDR3 runs 12 residues. V gave up 6 bases and J gave up 3 bases, with 6 bases separating them. Germline CDR1 is MDHEN and CDR2 is SYDVKM. The CDR3 coding sequence is TGTGCCAGCAGGCGCTACAATCAGCCCCAGCATTTT. This codes for CASRRYNQPQHF.

CDR3 coding DNA: TGTGCCAGCACCCCCCCGCTATCCTACAATGAGCAGTTCTTC. It specifies CASTPPLSYNEQFF. The gene calls are TRBV6-5 and TRBJ2-1; D remains ambiguous. Deletions cut 7 bases from V and 1 base from J, with 11 bases between. The CDR3 runs 14 residues. Germline assignment: CDR1 MNHEY and CDR2 SVGAGI.

The chain carries TRBV3-1 (or the pseudogene TRBV3-2) and TRBJ1-3; a weak D match, TRBD1 (6 bases). Germline-derived CDR1 and CDR2 are LGHDT and YNNKEL (reference sequence). This CDR3 region has 16 residues. V dropped 6 bases and J dropped 0 bases, with 15 bases sitting between them. The CDR3 DNA reads as TGTGCCAGCAGTCTACAGACAGGCCCCTCTGGAAACACCATATATTTT. Protein product: CASSLQTGPSGNTIYF.

This clone was seen once. The chain uses TRBV2 and TRBJ2-1, with a possible D match to TRBD2 (5 bases). The CDR3 consists of 14 residues. Germline lookup yields CDR1 SNHLY and CDR2 FYNNEI. V was pared by 9 bases and J by 3 bases, with 15 bases between. The chain's CDR3 is CARQRSGSYNEQFF. In DNA, the CDR3 is TGTGCCAGACAGCGGTCGGGCAGCTACAATGAGCAGTTCTTC.

This rearrangement joins TRBV7-2 to TRBJ2-7; TRBD1 agrees at 7 bases. Germline loops: CDR1 SGHTA, CDR2 FQGNSA. The trim removed 5 bases at V and 2 bases at J, leaving 6 bases unmatched. The CDR3 runs 14 residues. The CDR3, as DNA: TGTGCCAGCAGCCCTGACAGGGTCCCCTACGAGCAGTACTTC. It codes for CASSPDRVPYEQYF.

This clone was picked up one time. The genes are TRBV19 and TRBJ1-2; 7 bases are shared with TRBD1. This CDR3 region has 14 residues. The V gene's germline CDR1 is LNHDA and CDR2 SQIVND (reference sequence). Unmatched junction bases numbered 5, after V lost 6 bases and J lost 1 base. CDR3 DNA sequence: TGTGCCAGTAGAATTGACAGGGTTAACTATGGCTACACCTTC. Amino acids: CASRIDRVNYGYTF.

As DNA, the CDR3 is TGTGCCAGCACCCGGACAGGGAAATTAGGTGGCTACACCTTC. Its translation: CASTRTGKLGGYTF. V is TRBV28 and J is TRBJ1-2, with 8 bases aligning to TRBD1. There are 14 residues in the CDR3. The germline V gene encodes CDR1 MDHEN and CDR2 SYDVKM. Germline trimming cut 7 bases from V and 7 bases from J; bases unmatched to any gene: 11.

The chain joins TRBV28 to TRBJ2-3; 10 nucleotides agree with TRBD1. The junction had 6 bases not matched to a gene; V was cut back by 5 bases and J by 1 base. CDR3 length: 16 amino acids. In germline, CDR1 is MDHEN, CDR2 SYDVKM. The CDR3 here is CASSAPGTGGTDTQYF. CDR3 DNA sequence: TGTGCCAGCAGTGCGCCCGGGACAGGGGGCACAGATACGCAGTATTTT.

The chain is built from TRBV10-3 and TRBJ1-1; perhaps TRBD1 as D (5 bases). Trimming removed 6 bases from V and 1 base from J, with 15 bases in between. Germline V gives CDR1 ENHRY, CDR2 SYGVKD. CDR3 length equals 15 residues. DNA for the CDR3: TGTGCCATCAGGGCACAGGTTAAGGGGAACACTGAAGCTTTCTTT. It specifies CAIRAQVKGNTEAFF.

The chain uses TRBV11-1 and TRBJ1-1; 8 nucleotides agree with TRBD1. This CDR3 has 15 amino acids. Per germline, CDR1 SGHAT and CDR2 FQDESV (reference sequence). Losses at the gene ends were 4 bases for V and 0 bases for J; bases not matched to a gene: 4. CDR3 protein: CASSSRTGMNTEAFF. CDR3 sequence (DNA): TGTGCCAGCAGCTCCAGGACAGGGATGAACACTGAAGCTTTCTTT.

The chain couples TRBV4-1 to TRBJ2-1, with TRBD2 as a possible D gene (7 bases). The V gene lost 4 bases and the J gene lost 7 bases, with 20 bases spanning the gap. The CDR3 length is 16 residues. CDR1 and CDR2 from the germline V gene are MGHRA and YSYEKL. The CDR3: CASSPFGGGGRNEQFF. The CDR3 DNA follows: TGCGCCAGCAGCCCGTTTGGGGGCGGGGGTAGGAATGAGCAGTTCTTC.

The rearrangement joins TRBV18 to TRBJ1-1, with 7 nucleotides matching TRBD1. Trimming took 4 bases from V and 1 from J; bases not matched to a gene: 9. The CDR3 totals 16 residues. Germline-derived CDR1 and CDR2 are KGHSH and LQKENI. The CDR3 DNA follows: TGTGCCAGCTCACTTTCAGGGGGAATATCGAACACTGAAGCTTTCTTT. It encodes CASSLSGGISNTEAFF. Looking up the rest from reference TRBV18 and TRBJ1-1 gives the full variable domain: NAGVMQNPRHLVRRRGQEARLRCSPMKGHSHVYWYRQLPEEGLKFMVYLQKENIIDESGMPKERFSAEFPKEGPSILRIQQVVRGDSAAYFCASSLSGGISNTEAFFGQGTRLTVV.

The genes are TRBV19 and TRBJ1-2, with D tentatively TRBD1 (5 bases). There are 13 residues in the CDR3. Trimming took off 2 bases at V and 6 bases at J, with 10 bases between the two ends. Germline assignment: CDR1 LNHDA and CDR2 SQIVND (reference sequence). The CDR3 spells CASSILGAHGYTF. The CDR3, as DNA: TGTGCCAGTAGTATACTAGGGGCGCATGGCTACACCTTC.

The rearrangement joins TRBV24-1 to TRBJ1-2; no clear D. Between the trimmed V and J ends, which lost 3 bases and 4 bases, there was a span of 20 bases. The germline CDR1 and CDR2 sequences are KGHDR and SFDVKD. CDR3 length: 17 amino acids. CDR3 sequence: CATSDPRGAGGIYGYTF. The DNA for the CDR3 is TGTGCCACCAGTGATCCCAGAGGAGCCGGTGGTATCTATGGCTACACCTTC.

This chain links TRBV4-1 with TRBJ1-2; D unclear. The V gene lost 0 bases and the J gene lost 6 bases, with 14 bases spanning the gap. This CDR3 is built from 15 residues. CDR1 and CDR2 from the germline V gene are MGHRA and YSYEKL. The CDR3 DNA reads as TGCGCCAGCAGCCAAGATTCGCGGGGAAACCATGGCTACACCTTC. This translates into CASSQDSRGNHGYTF.

The chain combines TRBV28 with TRBJ1-2; 8 positions match TRBD1. The CDR3 covers 13 residues. Unmatched junction bases numbered 4, after V lost 7 bases and J lost 3 bases. Germline V gives CDR1 MDHEN, CDR2 SYDVKM. This CDR3 is CASTDRVDYGYTF. CDR3 coding DNA: TGTGCCAGCACGGACAGGGTGGACTATGGCTACACCTTC.

The chain joins TRBV4-3 to TRBJ2-1; 10 bases agree with TRBD2. The CDR3 length is 16 residues. V lost 3 bases, J lost 4 bases, and 6 bases stayed unmatched. Germline values: CDR1 LGHNA, CDR2 YSLEER. This CDR3 is CASSHQREGLYNEQFF. DNA of the CDR3: TGCGCCAGCAGCCATCAGCGGGAGGGCTTGTACAATGAGCAGTTCTTC.